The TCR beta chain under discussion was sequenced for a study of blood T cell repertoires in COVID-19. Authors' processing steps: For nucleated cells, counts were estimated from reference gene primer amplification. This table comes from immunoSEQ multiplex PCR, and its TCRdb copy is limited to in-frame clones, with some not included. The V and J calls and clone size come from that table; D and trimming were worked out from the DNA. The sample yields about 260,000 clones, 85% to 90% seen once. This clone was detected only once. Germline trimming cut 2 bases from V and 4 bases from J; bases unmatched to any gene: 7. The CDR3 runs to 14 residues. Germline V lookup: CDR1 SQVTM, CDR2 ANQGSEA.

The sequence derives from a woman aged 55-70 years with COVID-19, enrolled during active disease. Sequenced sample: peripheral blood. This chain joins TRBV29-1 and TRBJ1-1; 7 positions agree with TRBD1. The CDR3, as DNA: TGCAGCGTTGAAAGGGTCAGGGGGAGCACTGAAGCTTTCTTT. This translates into CSVERVRGSTEAFF.